Listed below are T cell receptor beta chains from one sample, sequenced in a study of blood T cell repertoires in COVID-19. TCRdb's copy holds only in-frame clones and misses some; the assay was immunoSEQ multiplex PCR. The repertoire holds around 250,000 clones, with around 93% as singletons. Material: PBMCs or T cells enriched from blood (not recorded which). The receptors were sampled from a man in his forties or fifties who had been exposed to COVID-19. Both conserved end residues are part of each CDR3. D genes are given only for firm matches. Clone size, where shown, is once, few, many, or a class for clones that have expanded.

d_gene	j_gene	v_gene	abundance	CDR3aa	CDR3nt
.	TRBJ1-1	TRBV28	.	CASSLPTGGMNTEAFF	TGTGCCAGCAGTTTGCCGACAGGTGGCATGAACACTGAAGCTTTCTTT
.	TRBJ2-3	TRBV27	few	CASSYGPRGTSTDTQYF	TGTGCCAGCAGTTACGGGCCCCGGGGTACTAGCACAGATACGCAGTATTTT
TRBD1	TRBJ2-1	TRBV6-5	once	CASRDRGTYNEQFF	TGTGCCAGCAGGGACAGGGGTACCTACAATGAGCAGTTCTTC
TRBD1	TRBJ1-6	TRBV19	.	CASSTRQGDRSPLHF	TGTGCCAGTAGTACTAGACAGGGGGATCGATCACCCCTCCACTTT
TRBD1	TRBJ1-1	TRBV30	.	CAWSPGQGTEAFF	TGTGCCTGGAGTCCGGGACAGGGCACTGAAGCTTTCTTT
.	TRBJ2-1	TRBV12-5	.	CASGRDSPAGEQFF	TGTGCTAGTGGAAGAGACTCGCCTGCGGGTGAGCAGTTCTTC
TRBD2	TRBJ2-7	TRBV4-2	.	CASSQASGEGYEQYF	TGTGCCAGCAGCCAGGCCAGCGGGGAGGGCTACGAGCAGTACTTC
.	TRBJ1-1	TRBV7-5	.	CVRSLEAGNTEAFF	TGTGTCAGAAGCTTAGAAGCAGGGAACACTGAAGCTTTCTTT
.	TRBJ2-1	TRBV6-6	.	CASRSQSSYNEQFF	TGTGCCAGCAGGTCACAGAGCTCCTACAATGAGCAGTTCTTC
.	TRBJ2-7	TRBV5-8	.	CASSLGHSYEQYF	TGTGCCAGCAGCTTGGGACATTCCTACGAGCAGTACTTC
.	TRBJ1-1	TRBV3-1/TRBV3-2	.	CASSQSGNTEAFF	TGTGCCAGCAGCCAGTCAGGGAACACTGAAGCTTTCTTT
.	TRBJ1-1	TRBV28	.	CASRTDRENTEAFF	TGTGCCAGCAGGACGGACAGAGAGAACACTGAAGCTTTCTTT
TRBD1	TRBJ1-6	TRBV18	once	CASSPPGQPNSPLHF	TGTGCCAGCTCACCCCCGGGACAGCCGAATTCACCCCTCCACTTT
TRBD1	TRBJ1-2	TRBV10-3	once	CAISETLDRGSVGYTF	TGTGCCATCAGTGAGACCCTGGACAGGGGGTCCGTTGGCTACACCTTC
.	TRBJ1-5	TRBV19	.	CASRVGANQPQHF	TGTGCCAGTAGAGTCGGAGCCAATCAGCCCCAGCATTTT
.	TRBJ2-2	TRBV2	.	CASSEVNFSVTGELFF	TGTGCCAGCAGTGAAGTAAATTTCTCGGTTACCGGGGAGCTGTTTTTT
TRBD1	TRBJ1-2	TRBV12-5	.	CASGYGQGWGGYTF	TGTGCTAGTGGTTACGGACAGGGGTGGGGTGGCTACACCTTC